The present T cell receptor (beta chain) was sequenced within a study of CD8+ T cells in alopecia areata. RNA was isolated and reverse transcribed to cDNA, the sequencing template. Profiling relied on immunoSEQ multiplex PCR, and the TCRdb table lists in-frame clones only, not all of them. The data hold about 7,400 clones, with less than 70% observed a single time. Individuals with alopecia areata gave both lesional scalp punch biopsies and peripheral blood for collection. This sample comprised skin, obtained at week 0. The receptor comes from a human donor with alopecia areata.

The CDR3 protein is CASSFGTGSYEQYF. The CDR3 bases are TGTGCCAGCAGCTTCGGGACAGGCTCCTACGAGCAGTACTTC. The gene calls are TRBV11-2 and TRBJ2-7, with 8 bases lining up with TRBD1. The CDR3 has 14 amino acids. The V and J ends lost 3 bases and 0 bases, in that order; junction bases with no gene match: 1. Germline lookup yields CDR1 SGHAT and CDR2 FQNNGV. The whole variable domain, remainder taken from reference TRBV11-2 and TRBJ2-7, is EAGVAQSPRYKIIEKRQSVAFWCNPISGHATLYWYQQILGQGPKLLIQFQNNGVVDDSQLPKDRFSAERLKGVDSTLKIQPAKLEDSAVYLCASSFGTGSYEQYFGPGTRLTVT.